The clone carrying this TCR beta chain has only a few counts. Its antigen is still unknown. The data were taken from a study of spatial heterogeneity in lung cancer. Study-wide background: Strongly correlated with TCR transcript counts in tumor regions was a T cell module score, which was a transcriptional module score calculated from matched bulk RNA-seq. Study results and limitations: Tumor mutation count correlated with how many alpha and beta TCRs expanded intratumorally. The study found that ubiquitous and regional expanded TCR counts tracked ubiquitous and regional nonsynonymous mutations, respectively.

The germline V gene has CDR1 SGHDT and CDR2 YYEEEE. Trimming removed 7 bases at V and 6 bases at J, with 13 bases between. The CDR3 length is 13 residues. Time point given: sample taken at primary tumor resection. The donor population consisted of 72 patients with untreated, early-stage non-small cell lung cancer. TCRdb re-derived calls from the 5' RACE reads in MiXCR, one entry per CDR3 protein. The table includes about 28,000 distinct CDR3 sequences, just over 7% detected once. The input for sequencing was lung tumor tissue, taken at surgery. This sequence was found in a male donor with early-stage non-small cell lung cancer. The V call is TRBV5-6, the J call TRBJ1-4; possibly TRBD1 for D (5 bases). Here the CDR3 reads CASALMGDEKLFF. The CDR3 coding sequence is TGTGCCAGCGCCCTGATGGGGGATGAAAAACTGTTTTTT.